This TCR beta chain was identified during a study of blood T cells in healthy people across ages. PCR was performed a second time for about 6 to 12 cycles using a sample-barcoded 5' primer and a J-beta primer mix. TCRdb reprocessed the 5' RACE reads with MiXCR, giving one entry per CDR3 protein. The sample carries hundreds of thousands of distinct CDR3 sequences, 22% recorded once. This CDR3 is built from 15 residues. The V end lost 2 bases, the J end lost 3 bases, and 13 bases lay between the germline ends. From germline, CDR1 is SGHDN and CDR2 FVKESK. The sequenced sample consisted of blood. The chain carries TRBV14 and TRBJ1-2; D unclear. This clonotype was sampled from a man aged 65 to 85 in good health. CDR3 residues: CASSQFRSAYYGYTF. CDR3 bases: TGTGCCAGCAGCCAATTTCGTTCGGCTTACTATGGCTACACCTTC.